This note documents a single T cell receptor beta chain sequence. Its antigen is unknown. TCRdb reprocessed the 5' RACE reads with MiXCR, giving one entry per CDR3 protein. This repertoire shows roughly 620,000 distinct CDR3 sequences, more than 15% found once; its top ten account for around 12%. The data were taken from a study of T-cell memory formation after mild COVID-19. Study findings and constraints: Proof of SARS-CoV-2 specificity was absent for the second-wave clones that crested on day 37. That cross-reactive memory joined was suggested by some responding clones appearing in pre-infection memory. CD4+ contracting clones were mainly CM and EM; CD8+ ones, EMRA. Contracting clones, day 15 to 85, had balanced CD4/CD8, and later expanders favored CD4+.

The V gene end was trimmed by 0 bases and the J gene end by 8 bases; junction bases not matched to a gene: 11. Looked up from germline, CDR1 is SGHRS and CDR2 is YFSETQ. This CDR3 has 17 amino acids. The gene calls are TRBV5-1 and TRBJ2-1; 10 bases are shared with TRBD2. This receptor was taken from an adult woman who had mild COVID-19 (a few samples of this study predate the infection). Cell type and time point are not known. The source material was PBMCs or a T cell subset sorted from them (not recorded which). The CDR3 region has the DNA TGCGCCAGCAGCTTGGGGCCTAGCGGGAGTCAGTCCCATGAGCAGTTCTTC. Its protein is CASSLGPSGSQSHEQFF.